The clone carrying this TCR beta chain was seen many times. What it recognizes is unknown. This CDR3 spans 15 amino acids. Per the germline V gene, CDR1 is MNHEY and CDR2 is SMNVEV (reference sequence). V gave up 2 bases and J gave up 0 bases; unmatched junction bases: 4. Produced via immunoSEQ multiplex PCR; TCRdb's table is partial and in-frame only. The table lists some 2,000,000 clones, 85% to 95% of them singletons. These data belong to a study of shared clonotypes between healthy human individuals. Findings and limits, study-wide: Non-shared clonotypes had lower generation probabilities than those shared by all four donors. Estimated richness values were generally larger in naive subsets than in memory subsets.

The naive CD8 subset, CD45RO-negative cells positively selected for CCR7, excluded terminally differentiated effector memory CD45RA+ cells. Each donor was a Caucasian adult residing in Nashville, Tennessee. The J gene is TRBJ2-7, the V gene TRBV27; 7 bases match TRBD1. The TCR comes from a man aged 18 to 30 in good health. The sample taken for sequencing was naive CD8+ T cells sorted from blood. The DNA of the CDR3 is TGTGCCAGCAGTTTAGGGGACAGCTACTCCTACGAGCAGTACTTC. Translation gives CASSLGDSYSYEQYF.